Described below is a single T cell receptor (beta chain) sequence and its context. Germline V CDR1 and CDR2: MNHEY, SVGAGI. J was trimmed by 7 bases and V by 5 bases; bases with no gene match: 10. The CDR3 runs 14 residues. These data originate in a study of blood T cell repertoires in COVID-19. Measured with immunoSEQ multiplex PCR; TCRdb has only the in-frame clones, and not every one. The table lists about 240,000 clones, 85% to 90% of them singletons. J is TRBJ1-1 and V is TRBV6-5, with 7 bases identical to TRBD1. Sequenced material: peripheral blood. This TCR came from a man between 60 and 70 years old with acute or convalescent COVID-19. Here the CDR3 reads CASSLVGGTFEAFF. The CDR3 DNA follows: TGTGCCAGCAGTCTGGTAGGGGGCACCTTTGAAGCTTTCTTT.